Shown below are 5 T cell receptor beta chains from a single sample sequenced in a study of shared clonotypes between healthy human individuals. Data came from immunoSEQ multiplex PCR; TCRdb stores just in-frame clones and leaves some out. Of roughly 2.6 million clones in the sample, around 90% were seen once. The specimen was naive CD4+ T cells sorted from blood. This sample's subset: CD45RA+ positively selected. The receptor source for this set is a man aged 18 to 30 in good health.

The gene calls are TRBV7-3 and TRBJ2-2; possible D gene TRBD2, 6 bases. The CDR3 runs to 16 residues. Germline CDR1 reads SGHTA; CDR2 reads FQGTGA. Trimming removed 5 bases at V and 3 bases at J, with 16 bases between. CDR3 sequence reads: CASSLSRASDTGELFF. CDR3 coding DNA: TGTGCCAGCAGCCTTTCAAGGGCTAGCGACACCGGGGAGCTGTTTTTT.

The chain has TRBV30 and TRBJ2-5, with D perhaps matching TRBD1 (6 bases). Germline-derived CDR1 and CDR2 are GTSNPN and SVGIG (reference sequence). V dropped 3 bases and J dropped 4 bases, with 12 bases sitting between them. This CDR3 is 13 amino acids long. CDR3 amino acids: CAWRFQGRETQYF. DNA of the CDR3: TGTGCCTGGAGGTTTCAGGGGAGAGAGACCCAGTACTTC.

The chain combines TRBV11-3 with TRBJ2-2; possibly TRBD2 for D (5 bases). Germline V gene sequence: CDR1 SGHNT, CDR2 YENEEA. V shed 3 bases and J shed 4 bases, with 12 bases lying between them. The CDR3 length is 15 residues. Here the CDR3 DNA reads TGTGCCAGCAGCTTTGCCGGGAAAGGCACCGGGGAGCTGTTTTTT. Encoded protein: CASSFAGKGTGELFF.

With regard to this clone: This same CDR3 is encoded by further DNA sequences in the sample. V is TRBV30 and J is TRBJ1-1; the D is unclear. V was cut by 2 bases and J by 6 bases, with 7 bases left in between. The CDR3 has 11 residues. Germline CDR1 GTSNPN, CDR2 SVGIG (reference sequence). CDR3 residues: CAWSSTAEAFF. CDR3 in DNA: TGTGCCTGGAGTTCCACAGCTGAAGCTTTCTTT.

The J gene is TRBJ1-1, the V gene TRBV30; D perhaps matches TRBD1 (6 bases). Trimming took 1 base from V and 2 from J, leaving 14 bases between them. Germline V gene sequence: CDR1 GTSNPN, CDR2 SVGIG (reference sequence). The CDR3 extends over 15 amino acids. CDR3 in amino acids: CAWSDKGHVNTEAFF. The CDR3 nucleotides are TGTGCCTGGAGTGATAAGGGACACGTAAACACTGAAGCTTTCTTT.